This record concerns one TCR beta chain sequence. Antigen specificity is unknown. This specimen comes from a study of Ad26.COV2.S vaccination and SARS-CoV-2 variants. Data came from immunoSEQ multiplex PCR; TCRdb stores just in-frame clones and leaves some out. The sample holds hundreds of thousands of clones, 80% to 90% seen once. Sample treatment: around 19 received Ad26.COV2.S at low or high dose, single or two shots; about 5 received placebo; per-sample allocation not given. Repertoires come from day 63 after the first vaccine or placebo injection. As its vector, the vaccine had Ad26, which expressed Wuhan-strain SARS-CoV-2 spike. V was trimmed by 6 bases and J by 6 bases, leaving 15 bases between them. Germline V lookup: CDR1 KGHSH, CDR2 LQKENI. The CDR3 has 13 amino acids. Study results and caveats: The TCR breadth and depth analyses may have understated or missed part of the total T cell responses.

This sequence was found in a person between 18 and 60 years old who received the Ad26.COV2.S COVID-19 vaccine or a placebo. V usage is TRBV18 and J usage is TRBJ2-7; no definite D call. Sequencing was performed on peripheral blood, taken in a trial of Ad26.COV2.S vaccine versus placebo. The CDR3 bases are TGTGCCAGCTCCGACCTGAGGCTAAGCGAGCAGTACTTC. Amino acids: CASSDLRLSEQYF.